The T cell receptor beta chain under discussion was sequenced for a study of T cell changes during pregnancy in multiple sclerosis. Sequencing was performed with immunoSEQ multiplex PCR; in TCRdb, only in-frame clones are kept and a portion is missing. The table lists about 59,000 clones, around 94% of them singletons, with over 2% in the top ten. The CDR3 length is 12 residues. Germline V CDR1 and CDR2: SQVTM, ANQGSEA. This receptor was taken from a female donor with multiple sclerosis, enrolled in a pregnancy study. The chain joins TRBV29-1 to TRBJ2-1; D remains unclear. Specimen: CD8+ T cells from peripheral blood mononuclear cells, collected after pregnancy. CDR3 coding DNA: TGCACCTCTAAGTCAGGTTACAATGAGCAGTTCTTC. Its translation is CTSKSGYNEQFF.